Listed below are T cell receptor beta chains from one sample, sequenced in a study of T cell repertoires in cytomegalovirus infection. TCRdb reprocessed the reads via MiXCR and lists one record per CDR3 protein. The sample contains approximately 700,000 distinct CDR3 sequences, 35% of which appear only once. The sample comprised PBMCs. These receptors came from a human donor in good health (CMV status not recorded). Some clones in this sample may be carry-over from other donors' samples. CDR3s include the opening cysteine and the closing phenylalanine or tryptophan. Clone size, where shown, is once, few, many, or a class for clones that have expanded.

>TRBJ2-3|TRBV12-3/TRBV12-4|16|many
CASSLRRGQAGDTQYF
>TRBJ1-2|TRBV19|14|NA
CASSIQQGNYGYTF
>TRBJ1-2|TRBV7-3|14|NA
CASSLNGGNYGYTF
>TRBJ1-1|TRBV7-6|12|NA
CASSLDRSPAFF
>TRBJ2-1|TRBV4-1|15|few
CASRQGTSGYNEQFF
>TRBJ2-6|TRBV10-3|19|NA
CASNGDTGTTISGANVLTF
>TRBJ2-3|TRBV12-3/TRBV12-4|18|NA
CASSTSRLAGLDTDTQYF
>TRBJ2-1|TRBV4-1|15|NA
CASSQDAGWGNEQFF
>TRBJ1-6|TRBV7-9|15|NA
CASSPGLLLNSPLHF
>TRBJ2-1|TRBV6-5|16|NA
CASSSLGTGAYNEQFF
>TRBJ2-5|TRBV10-3|14|NA
CAISEKQGQETQYF
>TRBJ2-5|TRBV28|15|few
CASTPYRGNQETQYF
>TRBJ2-1|TRBV7-2|13|many
CASSFLMYNEQFF
>TRBJ2-7|TRBV15|14|NA
CATSSRLTSYEQYF
>TRBJ2-5|TRBV6-5|15|NA
CASSYVAGGRETQYF
>TRBJ2-3|TRBV20-1|13|NA
CSARERDTDTQYF
>TRBJ1-1|TRBV5-1|16|NA
CASSLPPGQGNTEAFF
>TRBJ2-2|TRBV28|18|many
CASSSKWGSAPRTGELFF
>TRBJ2-1|TRBV19|16|NA
CASSLPSAGRYNEQFF
>TRBJ2-3|TRBV7-2|17|many
CASRPLGAGGHGDTQYF
>TRBJ2-7|TRBV7-2|13|many
CASGPDTTYEQYF
>TRBJ2-1|TRBV2|14|NA
CASTGAWTGNEQFF
>TRBJ1-1|TRBV7-8|17|few
CASSFERTGGERAEAFF
>TRBJ2-3|TRBV28|13|few
CASRRGGTDTQYF
>TRBJ2-5|TRBV4-1|13|few
CASSPPSGETQYF
>TRBJ2-5|TRBV5-1|14|NA
CASSLNMGWETQYF
>TRBJ2-3|TRBV7-8|16|NA
CASSYPQQGGTDTQYF
>TRBJ2-7|TRBV19|15|NA
CASSEDRRCSYEQYF
>TRBJ1-4|TRBV7-2|13|many
CASRRDVNEKLFF
>TRBJ1-6|TRBV15|14|many
CATSRGQESSPLHF
>TRBJ1-5|TRBV28|17|few
CASSLPTTGGSNQPQHF
>TRBJ1-3|TRBV12-3/TRBV12-4|16|few
CASSLAPRTGGNTIYF
>TRBJ2-4|TRBV6-8|15|few
CASSHDALAKNIQYF
>TRBJ1-1|TRBV29-1|14|NA
CSVEDPQMNTEAFF
>TRBJ1-5|TRBV7-2|14|NA
CASSLGSGAQPQHF
>TRBJ2-7|TRBV28|16|NA
CASTDGGTGGFYEQYF
>TRBJ1-2|TRBV5-4|16|NA
CASSLAGSFRNYGYTF
>TRBJ1-2|TRBV7-9|14|few
CASSSNPRTEGYTF
>TRBJ1-2|TRBV28|13|NA
CASSFPPMGGYTF
>TRBJ2-7|TRBV19|16|NA
CASSISTSGSYDEQYF
>TRBJ1-5|TRBV2|15|NA
CASMKQSSSNQPQHF
>TRBJ1-2|TRBV7-6|18|NA
CASSFLTGGSVANYGYTF
>TRBJ1-1|TRBV5-1|19|NA
CASSLVSGWRTGVNTEAFF
>TRBJ1-4|TRBV12-3/TRBV12-4|14|NA
CASRQGHDSEKLFF
>TRBJ2-1|TRBV5-1|15|NA
CASSLEGTGTNEQFF
>TRBJ2-5|TRBV28|13|NA
CASGGLTQETQYF
>TRBJ2-1|TRBV5-4|14|few
CASSLGGRVDEQFF
>TRBJ2-1|TRBV12-3/TRBV12-4|14|many
CASSLSNPHNEQFF
>TRBJ2-7|TRBV29-1|13|NA
CSVEDLLGAEQYF
>TRBJ2-1|TRBV12-3/TRBV12-4|15|few
CATVLAAGGWNEQFF
>TRBJ1-2|TRBV28|14|few
CASSRGGVGRGYTF
>TRBJ2-7|TRBV28|12|NA
CASSPIGYEQYF